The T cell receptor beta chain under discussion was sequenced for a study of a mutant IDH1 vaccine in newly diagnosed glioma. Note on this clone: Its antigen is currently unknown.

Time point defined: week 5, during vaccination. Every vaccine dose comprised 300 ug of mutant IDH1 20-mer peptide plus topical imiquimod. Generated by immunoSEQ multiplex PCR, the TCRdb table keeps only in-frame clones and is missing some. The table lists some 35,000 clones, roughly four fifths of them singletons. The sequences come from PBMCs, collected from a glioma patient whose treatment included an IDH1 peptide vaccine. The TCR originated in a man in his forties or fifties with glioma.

In nucleotides, the CDR3 is TGTGCCAGTAGTGGGGAAAGTAATTCACCCCTCCACTTT. It specifies CASSGESNSPLHF. This chain uses TRBV19 with TRBJ1-6, with D uncertain. Germline-derived CDR1 and CDR2 are LNHDA and SQIVND (reference sequence). V dropped 5 bases and J dropped 6 bases, with 8 bases sitting between them. This CDR3 has 13 residues.